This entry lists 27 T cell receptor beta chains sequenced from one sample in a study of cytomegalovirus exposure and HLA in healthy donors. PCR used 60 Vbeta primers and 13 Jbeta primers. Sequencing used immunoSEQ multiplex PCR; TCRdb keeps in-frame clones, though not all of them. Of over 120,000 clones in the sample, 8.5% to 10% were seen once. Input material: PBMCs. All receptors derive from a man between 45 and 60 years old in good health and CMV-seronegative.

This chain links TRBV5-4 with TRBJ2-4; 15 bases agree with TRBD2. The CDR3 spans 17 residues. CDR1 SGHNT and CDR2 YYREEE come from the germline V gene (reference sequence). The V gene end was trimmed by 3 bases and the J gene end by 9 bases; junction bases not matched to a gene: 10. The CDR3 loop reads CASSSGTSGRFDGIQYF. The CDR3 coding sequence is TGTGCCAGCAGCTCCGGGACTAGCGGGAGGTTCGATGGCATTCAGTACTTC.

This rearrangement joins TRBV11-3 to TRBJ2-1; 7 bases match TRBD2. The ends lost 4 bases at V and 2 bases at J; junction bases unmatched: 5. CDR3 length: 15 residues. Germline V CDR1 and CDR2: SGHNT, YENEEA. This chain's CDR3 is CASSSDSGPYNEQFF. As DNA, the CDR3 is TGTGCCAGCAGCTCGGATAGCGGGCCCTACAATGAGCAGTTCTTC.

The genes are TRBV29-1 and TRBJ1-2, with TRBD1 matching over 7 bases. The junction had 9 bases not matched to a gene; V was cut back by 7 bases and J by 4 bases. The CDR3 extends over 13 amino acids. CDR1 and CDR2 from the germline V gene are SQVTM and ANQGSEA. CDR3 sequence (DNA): TGCAGCGCCAAGGGACAGACGATCTATGGCTACACCTTC. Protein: CSAKGQTIYGYTF.

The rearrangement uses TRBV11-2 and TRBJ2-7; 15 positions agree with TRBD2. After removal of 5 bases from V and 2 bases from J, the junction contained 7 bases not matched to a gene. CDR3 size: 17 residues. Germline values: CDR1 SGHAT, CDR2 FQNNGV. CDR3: CASSAHGLAGGAYEQYV. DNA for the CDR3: TGTGCCAGCAGCGCCCATGGACTAGCGGGAGGGGCCTACGAGCAGTACGTC.

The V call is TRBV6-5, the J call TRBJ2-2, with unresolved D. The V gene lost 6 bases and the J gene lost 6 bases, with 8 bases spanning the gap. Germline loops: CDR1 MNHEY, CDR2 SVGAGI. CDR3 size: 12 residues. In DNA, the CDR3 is TGTGCCAGCAGCCCCCCCGCCGGGGAGCTGTTTTTT. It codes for CASSPPAGELFF.

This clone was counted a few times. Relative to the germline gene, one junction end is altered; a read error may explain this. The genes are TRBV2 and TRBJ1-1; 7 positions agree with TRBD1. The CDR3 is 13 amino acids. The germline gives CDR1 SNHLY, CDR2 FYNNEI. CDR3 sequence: CASRSGTVTETFF. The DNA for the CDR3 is TGTGCCAGCAGGTCCGGGACAGTCACTGAAACTTTCTTT.

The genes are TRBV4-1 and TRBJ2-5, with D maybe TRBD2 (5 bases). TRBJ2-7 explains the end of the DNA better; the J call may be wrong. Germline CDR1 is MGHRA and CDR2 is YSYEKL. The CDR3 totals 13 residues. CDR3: CASSQPGKYEQYF. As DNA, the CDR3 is TGCGCCAGCAGCCAGCCGGGGAAGTACGAGCAGTACTTC.

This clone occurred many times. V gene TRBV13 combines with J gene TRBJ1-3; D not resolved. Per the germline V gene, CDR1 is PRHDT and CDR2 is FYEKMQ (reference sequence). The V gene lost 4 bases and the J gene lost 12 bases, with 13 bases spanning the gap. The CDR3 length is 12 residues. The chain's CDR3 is CASSSDSSDIYF. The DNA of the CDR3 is TGTGCCAGCAGCTCCGATAGCTCTGACATATATTTT.

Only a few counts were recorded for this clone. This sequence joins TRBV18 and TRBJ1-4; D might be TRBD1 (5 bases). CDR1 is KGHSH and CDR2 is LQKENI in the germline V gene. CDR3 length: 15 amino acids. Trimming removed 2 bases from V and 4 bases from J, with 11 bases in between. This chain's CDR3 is CASSPSQGSNEKLFF. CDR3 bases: TGTGCCAGCTCACCATCCCAGGGCAGTAATGAAAAACTGTTTTTT.

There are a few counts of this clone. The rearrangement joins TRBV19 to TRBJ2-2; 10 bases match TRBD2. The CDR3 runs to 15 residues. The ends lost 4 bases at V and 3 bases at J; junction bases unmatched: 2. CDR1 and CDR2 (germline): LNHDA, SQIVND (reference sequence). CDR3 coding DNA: TGTGCCAGTAGTAGCCTAGCGGGAGACACCGGGGAGCTGTTTTTT. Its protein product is CASSSLAGDTGELFF.

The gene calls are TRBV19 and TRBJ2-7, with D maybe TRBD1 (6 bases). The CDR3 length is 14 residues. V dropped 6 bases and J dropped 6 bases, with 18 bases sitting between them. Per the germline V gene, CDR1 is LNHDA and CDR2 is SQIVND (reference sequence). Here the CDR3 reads CASRPDRNPSEQYF. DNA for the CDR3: TGTGCCAGTAGACCAGACAGGAACCCAAGCGAGCAGTACTTC.

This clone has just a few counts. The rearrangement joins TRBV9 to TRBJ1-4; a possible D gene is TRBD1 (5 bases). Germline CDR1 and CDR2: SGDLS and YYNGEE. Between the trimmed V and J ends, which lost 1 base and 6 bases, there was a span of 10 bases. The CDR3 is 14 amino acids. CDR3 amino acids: CASSVRGSDEKLFF. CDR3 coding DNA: TGTGCCAGCAGCGTAAGGGGTTCCGATGAAAAACTGTTTTTT.

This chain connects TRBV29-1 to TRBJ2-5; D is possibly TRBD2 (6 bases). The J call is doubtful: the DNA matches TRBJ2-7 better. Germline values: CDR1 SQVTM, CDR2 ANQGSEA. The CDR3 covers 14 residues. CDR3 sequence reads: CSVEEGSGSYEQYF. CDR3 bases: TGCAGCGTTGAAGAGGGTAGCGGCTCCTACGAGCAGTACTTC.

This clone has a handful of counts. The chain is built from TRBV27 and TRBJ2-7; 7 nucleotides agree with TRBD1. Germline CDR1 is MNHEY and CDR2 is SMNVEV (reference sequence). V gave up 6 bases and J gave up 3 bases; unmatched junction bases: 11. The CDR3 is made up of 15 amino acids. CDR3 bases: TGTGCCAGCAGCACCATGACAGGGCCCTACTACGAGCAGTACTTC. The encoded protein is CASSTMTGPYYEQYF.

The DNA of the CDR3 is TGTGCCAGCAGCTTAATAGCCGATGAGCAGTTCTTC. Translated: CASSLIADEQFF. V is TRBV13 and J is TRBJ2-1; D unclear. Trimming took off 2 bases at V and 8 bases at J, with 7 bases between the two ends. CDR1 is PRHDT, CDR2 FYEKMQ, per germline (reference sequence). CDR3 length equals 12 residues.

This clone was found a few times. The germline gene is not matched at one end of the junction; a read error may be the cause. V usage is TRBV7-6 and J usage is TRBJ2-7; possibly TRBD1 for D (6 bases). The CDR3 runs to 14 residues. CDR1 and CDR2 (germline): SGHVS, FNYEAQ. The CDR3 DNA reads TGTGCCAGCAGTAGAGCACAGGGCTCCCACGAGCAGTACTTC. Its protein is CASSRAQGSHEQYF.

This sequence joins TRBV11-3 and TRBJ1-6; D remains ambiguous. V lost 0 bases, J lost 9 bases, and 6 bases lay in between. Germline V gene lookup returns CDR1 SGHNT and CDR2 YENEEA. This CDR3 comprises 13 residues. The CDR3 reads CASSLDPGSPLHF. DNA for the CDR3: TGTGCCAGCAGCTTAGATCCAGGTTCACCCCTCCACTTT. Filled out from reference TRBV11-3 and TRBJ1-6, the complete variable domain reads EAGVVQSPRYKIIEKKQPVAFWCNPISGHNTLYWYLQNLGQGPELLIRYENEEAVDDSQLPKDRFSAERLKGVDSTLKIQPAELGDSAVYLCASSLDPGSPLHFGNGTRLTVT.

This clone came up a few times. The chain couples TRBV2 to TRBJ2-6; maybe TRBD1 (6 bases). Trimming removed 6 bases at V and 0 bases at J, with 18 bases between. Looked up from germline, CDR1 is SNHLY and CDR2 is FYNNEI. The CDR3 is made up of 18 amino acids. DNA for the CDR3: TGTGCCAGCAGGGCCCCCGCAACAGGGACCTCTGGGGCCAACGTCCTGACTTTC. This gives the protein CASRAPATGTSGANVLTF. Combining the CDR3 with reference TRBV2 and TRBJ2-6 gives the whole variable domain EPEVTQTPSHQVTQMGQEVILRCVPISNHLYFYWYRQILGQKVEFLVSFYNNEISEKSEIFDDQFSVERPDGSNFTLKIRSTKLEDSAMYFCASRAPATGTSGANVLTFGAGSRLTVL.

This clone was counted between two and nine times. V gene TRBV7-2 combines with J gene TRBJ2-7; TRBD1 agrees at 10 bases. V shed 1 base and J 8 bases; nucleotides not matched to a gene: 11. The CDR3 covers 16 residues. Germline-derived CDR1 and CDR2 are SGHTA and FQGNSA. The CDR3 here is CASSLDDRGRKEKQYF. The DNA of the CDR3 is TGTGCCAGCAGCTTAGACGACAGGGGGCGAAAAGAGAAGCAGTACTTC.

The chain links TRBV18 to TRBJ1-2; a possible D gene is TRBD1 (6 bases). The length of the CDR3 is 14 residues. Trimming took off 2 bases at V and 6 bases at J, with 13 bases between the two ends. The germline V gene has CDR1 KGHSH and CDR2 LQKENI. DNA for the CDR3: TGTGCCAGCTCACCAATGGGGGCGGAGGATGGCTACACCTTC. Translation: CASSPMGAEDGYTF.

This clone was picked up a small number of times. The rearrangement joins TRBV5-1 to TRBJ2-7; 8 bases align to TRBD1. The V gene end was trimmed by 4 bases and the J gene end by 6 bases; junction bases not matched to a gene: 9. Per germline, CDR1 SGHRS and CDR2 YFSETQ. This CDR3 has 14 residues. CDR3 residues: CASSTGGKQSEQYF. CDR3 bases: TGCGCCAGCAGCACAGGGGGTAAGCAGTCCGAGCAGTACTTC.

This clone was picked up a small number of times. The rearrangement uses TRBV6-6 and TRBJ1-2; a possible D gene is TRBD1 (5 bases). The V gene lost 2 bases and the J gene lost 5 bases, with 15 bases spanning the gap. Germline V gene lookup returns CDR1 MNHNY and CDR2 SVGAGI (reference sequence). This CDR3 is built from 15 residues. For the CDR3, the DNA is TGTGCCAGCAGTTACGCCCAAGGGGCGCGATATGGCTACACCTTC. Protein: CASSYAQGARYGYTF.

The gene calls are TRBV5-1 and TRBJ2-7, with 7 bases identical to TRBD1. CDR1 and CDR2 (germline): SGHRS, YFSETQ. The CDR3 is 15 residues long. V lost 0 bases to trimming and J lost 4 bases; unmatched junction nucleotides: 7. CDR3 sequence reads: CASSLAQGVWYEQYF. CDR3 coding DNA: TGCGCCAGCAGCTTGGCCCAGGGGGTTTGGTACGAGCAGTACTTC.

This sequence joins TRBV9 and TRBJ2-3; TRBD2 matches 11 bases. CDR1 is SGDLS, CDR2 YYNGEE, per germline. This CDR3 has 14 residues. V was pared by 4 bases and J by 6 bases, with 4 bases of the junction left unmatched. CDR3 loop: CASSPLAGADTQYF. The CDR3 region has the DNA TGTGCCAGCAGCCCACTAGCGGGAGCTGATACGCAGTATTTT. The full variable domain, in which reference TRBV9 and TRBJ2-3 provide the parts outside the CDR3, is DSGVTQTPKHLITATGQRVTLRCSPRSGDLSVYWYQQSLDQGLQFLIQYYNGEERAKGNILERFSAQQFPDLHSELNLSSLELGDSALYFCASSPLAGADTQYFGPGTRLTVL.

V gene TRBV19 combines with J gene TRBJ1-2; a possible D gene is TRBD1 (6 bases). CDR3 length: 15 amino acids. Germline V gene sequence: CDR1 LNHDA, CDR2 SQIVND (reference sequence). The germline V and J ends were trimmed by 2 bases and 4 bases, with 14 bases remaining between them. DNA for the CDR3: TGTGCCAGTAGTATATCCGCACAGGGCACCTATGGCTACACCTTC. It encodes CASSISAQGTYGYTF.

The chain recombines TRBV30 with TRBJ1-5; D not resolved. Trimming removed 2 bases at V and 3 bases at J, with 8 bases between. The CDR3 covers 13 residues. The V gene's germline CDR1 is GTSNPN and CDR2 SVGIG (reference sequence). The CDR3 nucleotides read TGTGCCTGGAGTAAGACAAACAATCAGCCCCAGCATTTT. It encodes CAWSKTNNQPQHF.

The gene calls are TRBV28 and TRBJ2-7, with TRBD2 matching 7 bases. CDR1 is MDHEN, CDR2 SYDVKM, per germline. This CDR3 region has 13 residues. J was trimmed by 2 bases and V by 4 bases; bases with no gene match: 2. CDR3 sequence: CASSWAGAYEQYF. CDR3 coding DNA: TGTGCCAGCAGTTGGGCGGGAGCCTACGAGCAGTACTTC.